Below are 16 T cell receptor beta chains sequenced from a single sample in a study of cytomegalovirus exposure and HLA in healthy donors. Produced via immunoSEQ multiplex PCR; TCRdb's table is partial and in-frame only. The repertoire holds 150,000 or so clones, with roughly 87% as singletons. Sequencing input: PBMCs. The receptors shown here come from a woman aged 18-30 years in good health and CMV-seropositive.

The CDR3 region is CASSVEGLASTDTQYF. The CDR3, as DNA: TGTGCCAGCAGCGTAGAGGGACTAGCGAGCACAGATACGCAGTATTTT. The V gene is TRBV9, the J gene TRBJ2-3, with 10 bases aligning to TRBD2. The CDR3 sequence is 16 residues long. Germline values: CDR1 SGDLS, CDR2 YYNGEE. Losses at the gene ends were 0 bases for V and 0 bases for J; bases not matched to a gene: 1.

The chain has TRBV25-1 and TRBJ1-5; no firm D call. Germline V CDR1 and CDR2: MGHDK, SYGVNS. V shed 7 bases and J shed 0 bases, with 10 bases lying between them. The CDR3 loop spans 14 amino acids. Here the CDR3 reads CASKQTGSNQPQHF. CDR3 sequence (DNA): TGTGCCAGCAAGCAGACGGGTAGCAATCAGCCCCAGCATTTT.

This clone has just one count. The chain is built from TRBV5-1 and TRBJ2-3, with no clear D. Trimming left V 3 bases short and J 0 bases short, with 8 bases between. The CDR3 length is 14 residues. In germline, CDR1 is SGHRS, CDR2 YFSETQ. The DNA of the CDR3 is TGCGCCAGCAGCTGGTGGCCGAGCACAGATACGCAGTATTTT. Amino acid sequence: CASSWWPSTDTQYF.

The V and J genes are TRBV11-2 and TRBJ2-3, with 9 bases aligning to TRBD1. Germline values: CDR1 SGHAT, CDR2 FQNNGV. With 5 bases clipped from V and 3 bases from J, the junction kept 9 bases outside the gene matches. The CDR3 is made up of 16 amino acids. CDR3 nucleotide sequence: TGTGCCAGCAGCCCGGTGGTAGGGACAGGGACAGATACGCAGTATTTT. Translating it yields CASSPVVGTGTDTQYF.

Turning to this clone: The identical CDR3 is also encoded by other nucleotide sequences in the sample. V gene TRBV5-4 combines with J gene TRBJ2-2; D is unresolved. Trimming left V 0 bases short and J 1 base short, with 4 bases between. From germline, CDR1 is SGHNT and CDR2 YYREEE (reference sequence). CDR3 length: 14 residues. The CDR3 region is CASSLDKNTGELFF. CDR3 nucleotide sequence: TGTGCCAGCAGCTTGGACAAGAACACCGGGGAGCTGTTTTTT.

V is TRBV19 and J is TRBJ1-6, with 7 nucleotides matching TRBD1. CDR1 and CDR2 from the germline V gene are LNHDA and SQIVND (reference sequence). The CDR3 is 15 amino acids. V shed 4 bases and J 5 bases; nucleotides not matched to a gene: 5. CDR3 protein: CASSNPGTDNSPLHF. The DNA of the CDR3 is TGTGCCAGTAGTAATCCCGGGACAGATAATTCACCCCTCCACTTT.

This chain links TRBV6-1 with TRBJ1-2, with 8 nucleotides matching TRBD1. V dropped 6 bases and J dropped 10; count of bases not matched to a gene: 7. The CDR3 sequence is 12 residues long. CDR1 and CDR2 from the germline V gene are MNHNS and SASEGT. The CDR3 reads CASRWTGPNYTF. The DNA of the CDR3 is TGTGCCAGCAGATGGACAGGGCCGAACTACACCTTC.

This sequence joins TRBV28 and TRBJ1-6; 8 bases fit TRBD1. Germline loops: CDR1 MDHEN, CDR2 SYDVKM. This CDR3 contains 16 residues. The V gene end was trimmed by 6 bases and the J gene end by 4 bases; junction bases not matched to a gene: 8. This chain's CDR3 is CASRTLDRVYNSPLHF. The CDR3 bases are TGTGCCAGCAGGACCCTGGACAGGGTATATAATTCACCCCTCCACTTT. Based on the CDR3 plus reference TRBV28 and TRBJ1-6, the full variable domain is DVKVTQSSRYLVKRTGEKVFLECVQDMDHENMFWYRQDPGLGLRLIYFSYDVKMKEKGDIPEGYSVSREKKERFSLILESASTNQTSMYLCASRTLDRVYNSPLHFGNGTRLTVT.

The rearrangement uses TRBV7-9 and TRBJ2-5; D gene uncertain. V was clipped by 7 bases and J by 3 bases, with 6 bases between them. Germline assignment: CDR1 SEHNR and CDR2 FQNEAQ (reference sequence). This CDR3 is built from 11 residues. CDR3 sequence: CASIGEETQYF. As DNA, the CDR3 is TGTGCCAGCATAGGAGAAGAGACCCAGTACTTC.

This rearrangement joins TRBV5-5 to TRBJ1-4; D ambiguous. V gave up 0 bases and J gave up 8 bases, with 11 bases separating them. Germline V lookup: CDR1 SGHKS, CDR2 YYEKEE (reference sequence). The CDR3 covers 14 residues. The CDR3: CASSLAIKREKLFF. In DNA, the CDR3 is TGTGCCAGCAGCTTGGCGATCAAGCGGGAAAAACTGTTTTTT.

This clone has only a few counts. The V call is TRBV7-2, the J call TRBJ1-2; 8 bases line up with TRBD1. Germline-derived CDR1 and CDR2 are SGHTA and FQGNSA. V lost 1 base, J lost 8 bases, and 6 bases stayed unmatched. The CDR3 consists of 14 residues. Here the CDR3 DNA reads TGTGCCAGCAGCTTAGATCAGGGGGCGCAGGGCTACACCTTC. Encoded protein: CASSLDQGAQGYTF.

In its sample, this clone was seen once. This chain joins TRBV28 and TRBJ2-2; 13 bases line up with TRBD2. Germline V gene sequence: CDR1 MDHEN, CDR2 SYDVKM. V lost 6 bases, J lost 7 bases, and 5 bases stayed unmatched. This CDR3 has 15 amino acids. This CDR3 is CASSPGTSGVGELFF. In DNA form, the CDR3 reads TGTGCCAGCAGCCCTGGGACTAGCGGGGTCGGGGAGCTGTTTTTT.

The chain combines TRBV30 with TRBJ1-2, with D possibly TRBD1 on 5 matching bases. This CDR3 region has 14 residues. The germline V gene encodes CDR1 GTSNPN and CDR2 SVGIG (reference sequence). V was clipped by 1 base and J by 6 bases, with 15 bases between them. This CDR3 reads CAWSAPTDSDGYTF. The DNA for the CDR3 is TGTGCCTGGAGTGCCCCGACAGATTCGGATGGCTACACCTTC.

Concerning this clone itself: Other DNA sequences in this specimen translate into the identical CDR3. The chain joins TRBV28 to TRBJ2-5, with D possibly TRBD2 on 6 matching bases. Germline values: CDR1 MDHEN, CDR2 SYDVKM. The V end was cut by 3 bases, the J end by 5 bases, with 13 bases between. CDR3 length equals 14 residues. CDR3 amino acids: CASSLSGYGETQYF. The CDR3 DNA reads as TGTGCCAGCAGTTTGAGCGGGTACGGGGAGACCCAGTACTTC. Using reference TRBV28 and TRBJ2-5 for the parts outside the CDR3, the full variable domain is DVKVTQSSRYLVKRTGEKVFLECVQDMDHENMFWYRQDPGLGLRLIYFSYDVKMKEKGDIPEGYSVSREKKERFSLILESASTNQTSMYLCASSLSGYGETQYFGPGTRLLVL.

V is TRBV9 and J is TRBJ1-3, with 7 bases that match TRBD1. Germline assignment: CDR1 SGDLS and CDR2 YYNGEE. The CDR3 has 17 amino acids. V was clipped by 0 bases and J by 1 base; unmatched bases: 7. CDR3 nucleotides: TGTGCCAGCAGCGTAGGTGCCAGGGGGTGGTCTGGAAACACCATATATTTT. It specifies CASSVGARGWSGNTIYF.

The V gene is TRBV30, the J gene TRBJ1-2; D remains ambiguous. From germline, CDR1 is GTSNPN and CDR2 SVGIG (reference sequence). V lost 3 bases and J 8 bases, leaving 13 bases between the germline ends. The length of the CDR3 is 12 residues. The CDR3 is CAWSRQAGGYTF. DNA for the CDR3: TGTGCCTGGAGCCGACAAGCTGGGGGCTACACCTTC.